The 12 T cell receptor beta chains below were found in one sample sequenced in a study of blood T cell repertoires in COVID-19. Sequencing used immunoSEQ multiplex PCR; TCRdb keeps in-frame clones, though not all of them. This repertoire shows 310,000 or so clones, 86% found once; its top ten account for over 9.5%. The sample comprised PBMCs or T cells enriched from blood (not recorded which). These receptors were collected from a woman between 18 and 29 years old who had recovered from COVID-19.

The rearrangement joins TRBV5-1 to TRBJ2-2; D is possibly TRBD2 (6 bases). Between the trimmed V and J ends, which lost 2 bases and 8 bases, there was a span of 10 bases. Germline loops: CDR1 SGHRS, CDR2 YFSETQ. This CDR3 contains 13 residues. The CDR3 sequence is CASSFRREGELFF. The CDR3 region has the DNA TGCGCCAGCAGCTTTCGGAGGGAAGGGGAGCTGTTTTTT. The full variable domain, in which reference TRBV5-1 and TRBJ2-2 provide the parts outside the CDR3, is KAGVTQTPRYLIKTRGQQVTLSCSPISGHRSVSWYQQTPGQGLQFLFEYFSETQRNKGNFPGRFSGRQFSNSRSEMNVSTLELGDSALYLCASSFRREGELFFGEGSRLTVL.

The rearrangement uses TRBV12-3 or TRBV12-4 and TRBJ2-7; 10 nucleotides match TRBD1. Trimming at V came to 4 bases and at J to 5 bases, leaving 2 bases not matched to a gene. This CDR3 is built from 13 residues. The CDR3 nucleotides are TGTGCCAGCAGTTCCGGACAGGGGGACGAGCAGTACTTC. Translating gives CASSSGQGDEQYF.

The V gene is TRBV6-5, the J gene TRBJ1-2; 11 bases match TRBD1. The CDR3 is 15 residues long. J was trimmed by 5 bases and V by 8 bases; bases with no gene match: 10. CDR1 MNHEY and CDR2 SVGAGI come from the germline V gene. CDR3 nucleotides: TGTGCCAGCGTTTCCAGGACAGGGGGCCTTTATGGCTACACCTTC. Amino acid sequence: CASVSRTGGLYGYTF.

The chain couples TRBV5-1 to TRBJ1-2, with TRBD1 identical over 7 bases. The CDR3 loop spans 16 amino acids. Trimming cost V 2 bases and J 0 bases; bases outside gene matches: 7. Germline V gene lookup returns CDR1 SGHRS and CDR2 YFSETQ. CDR3 DNA: TGCGCCAGCAGCTTCACCACAGGGGACTCTAACTATGGCTACACCTTC. Its protein is CASSFTTGDSNYGYTF.

V and J are TRBV3-1 (or the pseudogene TRBV3-2) and TRBJ2-7, with 9 nucleotides matching TRBD2. The V gene end was trimmed by 4 bases and the J gene end by 7 bases; junction bases not matched to a gene: 5. The CDR3 sequence is 13 residues long. CDR1 and CDR2 (germline): LGHDT, YNNKEL (reference sequence). CDR3 residues: CASSPGLAVEQYF. The CDR3 DNA is TGTGCCAGCAGCCCGGGACTAGCTGTTGAGCAGTACTTC.

This chain joins TRBV7-9 and TRBJ1-4; perhaps TRBD1 as D (5 bases). The CDR3 consists of 15 residues. Germline CDR1 is SEHNR and CDR2 is FQNEAQ (reference sequence). With 5 bases removed from V and 3 bases from J, the gap between germline ends came to 13 bases. The CDR3 loop reads CASSLLDIANEKLFF. The DNA of the CDR3 is TGTGCCAGCAGCCTGCTGGACATAGCTAATGAAAAACTGTTTTTT.

The chain carries TRBV3-1 (or the pseudogene TRBV3-2) and TRBJ2-1; 10 nucleotides agree with TRBD2. Per the germline V gene, CDR1 is LGHDT and CDR2 is YNNKEL (reference sequence). The CDR3 extends over 16 amino acids. The J segment lost 2 bases and the V segment lost 3 bases, leaving 4 bases of the junction unmatched. The CDR3 nucleotides read TGTGCCAGCAGCCAGTTACTAGCGGGAACCTACAATGAGCAGTTCTTC. Translating gives CASSQLLAGTYNEQFF.

The rearrangement joins TRBV5-1 to TRBJ1-2; TRBD1 is a possible D gene (6 bases). Germline loops: CDR1 SGHRS, CDR2 YFSETQ. The ends were cut back, 4 bases at V and 7 bases at J, with 17 bases in the middle. The CDR3 runs 14 residues. In nucleotides, the CDR3 is TGCGCCAGCAGCCCGGGAGGGCAGGGGAGTGGCTACACCTTC. It yields the protein CASSPGGQGSGYTF. Full variable domain (rest looked up from reference TRBV5-1 and TRBJ1-2): KAGVTQTPRYLIKTRGQQVTLSCSPISGHRSVSWYQQTPGQGLQFLFEYFSETQRNKGNFPGRFSGRQFSNSRSEMNVSTLELGDSALYLCASSPGGQGSGYTFGSGTRLTVV.

The V and J genes are TRBV2 and TRBJ1-1, with TRBD1 matching 12 bases. V lost 5 bases to trimming and J lost 5 bases; unmatched junction nucleotides: 12. Germline V gene data show CDR1 as SNHLY and CDR2 as FYNNEI. The CDR3 extends over 17 amino acids. The CDR3 loop is CASSSGTGGVKRTEAFF. The CDR3 region has the DNA TGTGCCAGCAGTTCCGGGACAGGGGGCGTAAAGAGGACTGAAGCTTTCTTT.

The chain recombines TRBV6-5 with TRBJ2-7; 8 bases agree with TRBD2. The CDR3 contains 15 residues. V shed 2 bases and J 4 bases; nucleotides not matched to a gene: 7. Germline V CDR1 and CDR2: MNHEY, SVGAGI. The CDR3 loop reads CASSYRGGRSYEQYF. CDR3 DNA: TGTGCCAGCAGTTACCGGGGCGGGAGGTCTTACGAGCAGTACTTC.

This chain uses TRBV6-5 with TRBJ1-1; no clear D. V lost 3 bases to trimming and J lost 1 base, with 12 bases between them. Germline V gene data show CDR1 as MNHEY and CDR2 as SVGAGI. The CDR3 contains 15 residues. DNA of the CDR3: TGTGCCAGCAGTTATTCCAGGAATTCGAACACTGAAGCTTTCTTT. It specifies CASSYSRNSNTEAFF.

The chain couples TRBV5-4 to TRBJ2-4, with 7 bases identical to TRBD1. In germline, CDR1 is SGHNT, CDR2 YYREEE (reference sequence). V trimming: 2 bases; J trimming: 5 bases; junction bases outside the gene matches: 4. The CDR3 sequence is 14 residues long. The DNA of the CDR3 is TGTGCCAGCAGCTTACAGGGGACCCAAAACATTCAGTACTTC. Protein product: CASSLQGTQNIQYF.